Reported below is one T cell receptor beta chain. The data derive from a study of shared clonotypes between healthy human individuals. Looked up from germline, CDR1 is SNHLY and CDR2 is FYNNEI. Trimming shortened V by 6 bases and J by 6 bases, and 17 bases separated the two germline ends. The CDR3 is 15 amino acids. TCRdb's copy holds only in-frame clones and misses some; the assay was immunoSEQ multiplex PCR. The sample contains 170,000 or so clones, roughly 70% of which appear only once. This chain uses TRBV2 with TRBJ2-2; weak D call: TRBD2 (8 bases). Sequencing was done on a sample of memory CD4+ T cells sorted from blood. Subset noted: CD45RA-negative fraction. The sequence derives from a man aged 25-45 years in good health. The chain's CDR3 is CASRGDSGSAGELFF. DNA of the CDR3: TGTGCCAGCAGGGGGGACAGCGGGAGCGCCGGGGAGCTGTTTTTT.